A selection of T cell receptor beta chains follows, all from one sample in a study of cytomegalovirus exposure and HLA in healthy donors. TCRdb keeps only in-frame clones here, not all; method: immunoSEQ multiplex PCR. The sample gives under 250,000 clones, over 75% of which show up once; 12% is in the top ten. Sequenced input: PBMCs. The source of these receptors is a man aged 18 to 30 in good health and CMV-seropositive. The CDR3 runs from the conserved cysteine through the conserved F or W. The D gene is left open where the match is weak. Some rows mark clone size as missing; the rest say once, few, many or name a class of expanded clone.

TRBJ1-4,TRBV2,.,once,CASSNRERTNEKLFF,TGTGCCAGTAGTAACAGGGAGCGGACTAATGAAAAACTGTTTTTT
TRBJ2-5,TRBV4-1,.,.,CASSQGGQGIQETQYF,TGCGCCAGCAGCCAAGGAGGGCAGGGCATACAAGAGACCCAGTACTTC
TRBJ1-4,TRBV27,.,.,CASSPQVYDEKLFF,TGTGCCAGCAGCCCACAGGTTTACGACGAAAAACTGTTTTTT
TRBJ1-2,TRBV28,TRBD1,.,CASSYGSGRGHGYTF,TGTGCCAGCAGCTATGGGTCAGGCAGGGGGCATGGCTACACCTTC
TRBJ1-5,TRBV7-2,.,.,CASSLVATGSNQPQHF,TGTGCCAGCAGCTTAGTTGCCACAGGGAGCAATCAGCCCCAGCATTTT
TRBJ2-1,TRBV21-1,.,.,CASSKRGQGASHSEQFF,TGTGCCAGCAGCAAGAGGGGGCAGGGGGCTAGTCATTCGGAGCAGTTCTTC
TRBJ2-3,TRBV4-2,TRBD2,.,CASSPMIAGGQDTQYF,TGTGCCAGCAGCCCCATGATAGCGGGAGGTCAGGATACGCAGTATTTT
TRBJ2-1,TRBV18,.,.,CASSQQDTTYNEQFF,TGTGCCAGCTCGCAACAGGATACCACCTACAATGAGCAGTTCTTC
TRBJ1-4,TRBV9,.,.,CASSPSIGVNEKLFF,TGTGCCAGCAGCCCATCTATAGGGGTTAACGAAAAACTGTTTTTT
TRBJ2-7,TRBV4-2,TRBD1,few,CASSVTGTGTYEQYF,TGTGCCAGCAGCGTCACCGGGACAGGGACCTACGAGCAGTACTTC
TRBJ2-5,TRBV4-1,.,.,CASSHISGGETQYF,TGCGCCAGCAGCCACATATCAGGTGGAGAGACCCAGTACTTC
TRBJ1-1,TRBV5-1,TRBD1,once,CASSLAGRGSTEAFF,TGCGCCAGCAGCTTGGCCGGCAGGGGGAGCACTGAAGCTTTCTTT
TRBJ2-2,TRBV10-3,.,.,CATLSQPNTGELFF,TGTGCCACCCTGTCCCAACCGAACACCGGGGAGCTGTTTTTT
TRBJ2-7,TRBV6-5,TRBD1,.,CASSYSGTGPYEQYF,TGTGCCAGCAGTTATTCCGGGACAGGACCCTACGAGCAGTACTTC
TRBJ2-1,TRBV7-3,TRBD2,.,CASSLESGGTSGSYEQFF,TGTGCCAGCAGCTTAGAATCGGGCGGGACTAGCGGGAGTTATGAGCAGTTCTTC
TRBJ2-1,TRBV11-2,TRBD2,.,CASSKQGLAGNNEQFF,TGTGCCAGCAGCAAACAGGGACTAGCGGGTAACAATGAGCAGTTCTTC